Detailed here is one T cell receptor (beta chain). V lost 0 bases, J lost 3 bases, and 13 bases lay in between. This CDR3 is 16 amino acids long. The germline V gene has CDR1 SGHRS and CDR2 YFSETQ. This sample is part of a study of blood T cell repertoires in COVID-19. Background on the study: Specimens from acute and convalescent COVID-19 originated in the United States, Italy and Spain. Sources were T cells, B-cell-depleted T cells, or PBMCs; the material itself was cDNA or gDNA.

Per the original data handling: Amplifying reference gene primers gave estimates of nucleated cell counts. Measured with immunoSEQ multiplex PCR; TCRdb has only the in-frame clones, and not every one. V and J calls and clone size are those listed in that table; D and trimming were worked out from the DNA. The table includes 80,000 or so clones, around 90% detected once. The clonotype originates from a man aged 45-65 years with acute or convalescent COVID-19. The chain employs TRBV5-1 and TRBJ2-1, with D perhaps TRBD1 (5 bases). The sequenced sample consisted of peripheral blood. The CDR3 loop reads CASSLDLFRGYNEQFF. In nucleotides, the CDR3 is TGCGCCAGCAGCTTGGACTTGTTTAGGGGCTACAATGAGCAGTTCTTC.